This TCR beta chain was identified in a study of CD8 T cells in ankylosing spondylitis (dated by TCRdb to the late 2010s). Broadly, across the study: To find TCR variants linked to disease, the study profiled T cell receptor beta repertoires in ankylosing spondylitis patients and healthy donors. The whole study cohort included 108 healthy donors and around 25 ankylosing spondylitis patients. Peripheral blood samples were taken, and synovial fluid was additionally collected from ankylosing spondylitis patients. General conclusions and limits of the study: The disease-linked clones were reported as significantly enriched in matched synovial fluid samples from ankylosing spondylitis patients. Blood from ankylosing spondylitis patients appeared to be characterized by a TCR beta motif composed of about eight highly homologous amino acid variants. Some motif variants were previously reported in synovial fluid and blood of reactive arthritis patients, suggesting common disease-initiation mechanisms. In peripheral blood, the disease-linked clones were found at relatively low frequencies and had a CD8+ phenotype.

Sequenced on an Illumina HiSeq 2500. Quantitative 5'-RACE with molecular barcodes was used to prepare TCR beta libraries. The paper's data handling went like this. A new computational method based on a probabilistic model of VDJ rearrangement was used to identify disease-linked TCR variants. TCRdb's own reprocessing of the public reads used fastp at Q25 and MiXCR and kept productive beta chains. Each record represents a unique CDR3 protein, reported with the most common genes and DNA among its rows. The V and J calls come from TCRdb's annotation, not from the publication. Recorded for this sample are 110,000 to 150,000 distinct CDR3 sequences; roughly 7.7% of them occurred a single time. In total, the top ten clones hold 7.3% of the sample. Synovial fluid samples were matched to blood samples from the same ankylosing spondylitis patients. This clonotype has more than one count but fewer than ten. Its antigen specificity is not known. Per-base quality was not reported, and no clone a single base away is much larger than it.

The receptor comes from a male donor with ankylosing spondylitis. Sequenced material: synovial fluid, either unsorted or a sorted T cell fraction (not recorded which).

The CDR3 has the sequence CATSRVNEKLFF. In nucleotide form, the sequence is TGTGCCACCAGCAGAGTGAATGAAAAACTGTTTTTT. The sequence joins TRBV15 to TRBJ1-4; the D gene is not confidently resolved. The germline V gene (reference sequence) sets CDR1 to LNHNV and CDR2 to YYDKDF. From the cysteine up to the phenylalanine, the CDR3 has a length of 12 residues. Of the read, only the CDR3 DNA is kept; its 36 bases are in frame from base 1. V lost 1 base and J lost 5 bases; the stretch between them is 2 bases long.